The 2 T cell receptor beta chains below were found in one sample sequenced in a study of blood T cell repertoires in COVID-19. This table comes from immunoSEQ multiplex PCR, and its TCRdb copy is limited to in-frame clones, with some not included. The sample lists about 100,000 clones; about 80% were seen once. Sequencing used peripheral blood. The origin of the receptors is a man in his 70s with active or convalescent COVID-19.

CDR3 region: CASSSAPRGPQHF. The CDR3 bases are TGTGCTAGTTCATCTGCCCCCCGGGGGCCCCAGCATTTT. The chain uses TRBV12-5 and TRBJ1-5; D is ambiguous. CDR3 length: 13 residues. Germline lookup yields CDR1 LGHNT and CDR2 FRNRAP. The V gene lost 8 bases and the J gene lost 9 bases, with 17 bases spanning the gap.

The rearrangement links TRBV5-8 to TRBJ1-4; 7 bases match TRBD1. The CDR3 spans 15 residues. V lost 0 bases, J lost 8 bases, and 7 bases stayed unmatched. Germline assignment: CDR1 SGHTS and CDR2 YDEGEE. CDR3 sequence reads: CASSLGTGTVEKLFF. The CDR3 nucleotides are TGTGCCAGCAGCTTGGGGACCGGGACAGTCGAAAAACTGTTTTTT.